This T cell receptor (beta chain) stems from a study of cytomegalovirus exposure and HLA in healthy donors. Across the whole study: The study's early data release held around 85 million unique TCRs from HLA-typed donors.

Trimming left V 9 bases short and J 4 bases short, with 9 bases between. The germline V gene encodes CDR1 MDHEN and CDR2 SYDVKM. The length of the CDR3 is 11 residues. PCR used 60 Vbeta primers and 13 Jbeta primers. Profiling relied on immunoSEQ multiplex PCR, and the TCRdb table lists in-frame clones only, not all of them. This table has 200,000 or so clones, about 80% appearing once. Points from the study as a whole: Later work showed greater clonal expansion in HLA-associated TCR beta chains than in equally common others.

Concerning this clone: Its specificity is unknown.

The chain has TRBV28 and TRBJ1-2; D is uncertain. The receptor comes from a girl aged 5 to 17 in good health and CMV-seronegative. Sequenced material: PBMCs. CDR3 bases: TGTGCCAGTCGGGAGTCCTATGGCTACACCTTC. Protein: CASRESYGYTF.